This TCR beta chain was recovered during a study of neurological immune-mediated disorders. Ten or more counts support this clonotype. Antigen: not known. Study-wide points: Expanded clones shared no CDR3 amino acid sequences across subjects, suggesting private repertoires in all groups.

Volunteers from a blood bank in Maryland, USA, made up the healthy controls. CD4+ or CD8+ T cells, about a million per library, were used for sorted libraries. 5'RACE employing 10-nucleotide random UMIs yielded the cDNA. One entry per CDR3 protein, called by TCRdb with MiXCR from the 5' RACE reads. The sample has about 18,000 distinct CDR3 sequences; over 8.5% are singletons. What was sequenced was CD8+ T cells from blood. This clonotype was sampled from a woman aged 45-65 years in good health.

The CDR3 DNA follows: TGTGCCAGCAGTTTCGACAGGGCCGGCTACAATGAGCAGTTCTTC. This codes for CASSFDRAGYNEQFF. V and J are TRBV6-5 and TRBJ2-1, with 7 bases aligning to TRBD1. V dropped 4 bases and J dropped 3; count of bases not matched to a gene: 6. The germline V gene has CDR1 MNHEY and CDR2 SVGAGI. CDR3 length: 15 residues.